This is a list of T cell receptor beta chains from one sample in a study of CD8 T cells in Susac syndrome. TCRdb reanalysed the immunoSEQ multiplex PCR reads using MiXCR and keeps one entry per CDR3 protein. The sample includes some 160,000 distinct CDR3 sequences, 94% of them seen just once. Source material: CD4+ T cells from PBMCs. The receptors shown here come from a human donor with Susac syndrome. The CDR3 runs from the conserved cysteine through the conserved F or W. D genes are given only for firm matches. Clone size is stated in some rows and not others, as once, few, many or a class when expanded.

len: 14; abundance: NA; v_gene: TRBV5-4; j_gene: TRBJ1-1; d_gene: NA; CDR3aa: CASSGQRANTEAFF; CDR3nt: TGTGCCAGCAGCGGACAGAGGGCGAACACTGAAGCTTTCTTT
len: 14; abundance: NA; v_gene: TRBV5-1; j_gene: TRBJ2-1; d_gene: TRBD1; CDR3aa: CASSAQGANNEQFF; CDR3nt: TGCGCCAGCAGCGCGCAGGGGGCCAACAATGAGCAGTTCTTC
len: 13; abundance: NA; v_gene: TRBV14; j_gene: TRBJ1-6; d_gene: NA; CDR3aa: CASSQETNSPLHF; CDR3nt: TGTGCCAGCAGCCAAGAGACCAATTCACCCCTCCACTTT
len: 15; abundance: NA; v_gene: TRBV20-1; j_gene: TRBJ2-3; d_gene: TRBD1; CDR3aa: CSAREQTGAGDTQYF; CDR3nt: TGCAGTGCTAGAGAACAAACAGGGGCCGGAGATACGCAGTATTTT
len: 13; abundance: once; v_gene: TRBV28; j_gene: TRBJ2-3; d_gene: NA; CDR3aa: CASKWGRTDTQYF; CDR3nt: TGTGCCAGCAAATGGGGACGGACAGATACGCAGTATTTT
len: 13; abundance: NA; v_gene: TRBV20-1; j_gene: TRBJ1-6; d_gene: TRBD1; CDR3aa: CSALRDRASPLHF; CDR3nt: TGCAGTGCTCTCCGGGACAGGGCTTCACCCCTCCACTTT
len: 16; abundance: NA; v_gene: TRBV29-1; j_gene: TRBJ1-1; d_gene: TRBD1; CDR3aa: CSVAARQGVLNTEAFF; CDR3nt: TGCAGCGTTGCAGCCCGACAGGGAGTTTTGAACACTGAAGCTTTCTTT
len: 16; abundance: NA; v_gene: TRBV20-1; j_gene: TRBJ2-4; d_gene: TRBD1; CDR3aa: CSARDRRTGAANIQYF; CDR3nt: TGCAGTGCTAGAGATCGACGGACAGGGGCGGCAAACATTCAGTACTTC
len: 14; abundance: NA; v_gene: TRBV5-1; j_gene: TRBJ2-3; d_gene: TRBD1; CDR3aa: CASSSRDREFGEYF; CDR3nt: TGCGCCAGCAGCTCCCGGGACAGGGAATTTGGGGAGTATTTT
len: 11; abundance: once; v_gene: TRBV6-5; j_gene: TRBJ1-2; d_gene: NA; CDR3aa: CASSYDGGYTF; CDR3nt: TGTGCCAGCAGTTATGATGGGGGCTACACCTTC
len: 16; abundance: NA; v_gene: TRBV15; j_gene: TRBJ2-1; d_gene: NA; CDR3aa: CATSRERAGVYNEQFF; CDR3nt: TGTGCCACCAGCAGGGAGCGGGCCGGAGTTTACAATGAGCAGTTCTTC
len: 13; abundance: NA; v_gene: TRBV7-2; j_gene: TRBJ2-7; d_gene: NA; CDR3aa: CASSYLATYEQYF; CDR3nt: TGTGCCAGCAGCTATCTAGCGACCTACGAGCAGTACTTC
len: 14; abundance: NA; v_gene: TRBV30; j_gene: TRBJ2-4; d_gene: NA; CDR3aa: CAWEGPVAKNIQYF; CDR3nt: TGTGCCTGGGAGGGTCCTGTAGCCAAAAACATTCAGTACTTC
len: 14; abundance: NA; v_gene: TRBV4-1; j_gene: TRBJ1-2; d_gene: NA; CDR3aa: CASSQGGRAYGYTF; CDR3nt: TGCGCCAGCAGCCAAGGGGGAAGGGCCTATGGCTACACCTTC
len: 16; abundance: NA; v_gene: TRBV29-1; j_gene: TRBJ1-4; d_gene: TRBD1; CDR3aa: CSVATGGVGTNEKLFF; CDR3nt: TGCAGCGTTGCGACAGGGGGGGTCGGAACTAATGAAAAACTGTTTTTT
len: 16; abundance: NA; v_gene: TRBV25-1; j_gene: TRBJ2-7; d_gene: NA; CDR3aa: CASTPGGYRGPYEQYF; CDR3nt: TGTGCCAGCACCCCAGGGGGGTACAGGGGTCCCTACGAGCAGTACTTC
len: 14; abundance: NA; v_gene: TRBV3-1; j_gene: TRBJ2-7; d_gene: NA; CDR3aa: CASSSRGASREQYF; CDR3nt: TGTGCCAGCAGCTCCCGAGGAGCCTCCCGCGAGCAGTACTTC
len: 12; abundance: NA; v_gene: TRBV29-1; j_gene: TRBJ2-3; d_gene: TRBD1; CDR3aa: CSAPRQGYTQYF; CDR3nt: TGCAGCGCCCCACGACAGGGATATACGCAGTATTTT
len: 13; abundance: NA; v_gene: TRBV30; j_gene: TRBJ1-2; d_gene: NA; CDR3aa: CAWSSGGNYGYTF; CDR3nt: TGTGCCTGGAGTTCCGGGGGCAACTATGGCTACACCTTC
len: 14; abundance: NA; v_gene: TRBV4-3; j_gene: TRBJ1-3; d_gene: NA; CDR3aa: CASSQEASGNTIYF; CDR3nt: TGCGCCAGCAGCCAAGAAGCATCGGGAAACACCATATATTTT
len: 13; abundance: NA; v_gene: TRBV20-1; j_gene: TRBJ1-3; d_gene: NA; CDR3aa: CSASGVGGNTIYF; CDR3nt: TGCAGTGCTAGTGGGGTCGGTGGAAACACCATATATTTT
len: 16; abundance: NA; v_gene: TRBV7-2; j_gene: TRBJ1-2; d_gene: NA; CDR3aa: CASSFGSSGYNYGYTF; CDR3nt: TGTGCCAGCAGCTTTGGGTCATCAGGCTACAACTATGGCTACACCTTC
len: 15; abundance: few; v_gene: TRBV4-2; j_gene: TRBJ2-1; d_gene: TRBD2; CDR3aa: CASSHETSGAYEQFF; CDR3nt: TGTGCCAGCAGCCATGAGACTAGCGGGGCCTATGAGCAGTTCTTC
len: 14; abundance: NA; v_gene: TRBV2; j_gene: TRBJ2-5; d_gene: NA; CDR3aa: CASSDSFRWETQYF; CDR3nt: TGTGCCAGCAGTGACAGTTTTAGGTGGGAGACCCAGTACTTC
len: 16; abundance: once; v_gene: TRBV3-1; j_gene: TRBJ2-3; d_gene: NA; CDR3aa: CASSQDLVGGPDTQYF; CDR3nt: TGTGCCAGCAGCCAAGATCTTGTGGGGGGGCCAGATACGCAGTATTTT